These T cell receptor beta chains were read from a single sample in a study of cytomegalovirus exposure and HLA in healthy donors. Sequencing was performed with immunoSEQ multiplex PCR; in TCRdb, only in-frame clones are kept and a portion is missing. The table includes about 280,000 clones, approximately 90% detected once. Material for sequencing was PBMCs. The origin of the receptors is a woman aged 18-29 years in good health and CMV-seronegative. Both conserved end residues are part of each CDR3. Fields, in order: J gene, V gene, D gene, CDR3 protein. A D gene is named only where the DNA matches it firmly.

TRBJ1-5 | TRBV27 | TRBD1 | CASSRQGAYNQPQHF
TRBJ1-5 | TRBV28 | TRBD1 | CASRPTGFLGDQPQHF
TRBJ1-2 | TRBV27 | - | CASSSMGGTGGYTF
TRBJ2-2 | TRBV9 | - | CASSNRVQPNTGELFF
TRBJ1-1 | TRBV28 | - | CASSPVGGPNTEAFF
TRBJ2-1 | TRBV6-5 | TRBD2 | CASSQLAGAGEQFF
TRBJ2-7 | TRBV15 | TRBD1 | CATSRDRVGTGSEQYF
TRBJ1-2 | TRBV18 | - | CASSSPLKRSLTF
TRBJ2-2 | TRBV7-3 | TRBD1 | CASSSHRGTGELFF
TRBJ2-7 | TRBV10-2 | - | CASSPDSYEQYF
TRBJ2-2 | TRBV27 | - | CASRAGTNTGELFF
TRBJ2-2 | TRBV4-1 | - | CASSLPSENTGELFF
TRBJ1-1 | TRBV7-2 | - | CASSRREGGGAFF